Shown below are 28 T cell receptor beta chains from a single sample sequenced in a study of cytomegalovirus exposure and HLA in healthy donors. PCR involved 60 Vbeta and 13 Jbeta primers. Produced via immunoSEQ multiplex PCR; TCRdb's table is partial and in-frame only. The data hold fewer than 120,000 clones, with nearly 80% observed a single time. Sequenced sample: PBMCs. The origin of the receptors is a woman aged 25 to 39 in good health and CMV-seronegative.

The genes are TRBV10-3 and TRBJ1-5; 8 nucleotides align to TRBD1. V lost 4 bases to trimming and J lost 3 bases; unmatched junction nucleotides: 8. The CDR3 runs 16 residues. Germline V lookup: CDR1 ENHRY, CDR2 SYGVKD. The CDR3 sequence is CAISGSDRGDNQPQHF. As DNA, the CDR3 is TGTGCCATCAGTGGCTCAGACAGGGGAGACAATCAGCCCCAGCATTTT.

CDR3 in DNA: TGTGCCAGCAGTAAAACCCGGAGCACTGAAGCTTTCTTT. As protein: CASSKTRSTEAFF. The rearrangement uses TRBV6-1 and TRBJ1-1; D remains unclear. Germline CDR1 is MNHNS and CDR2 is SASEGT. This CDR3 has 13 amino acids. V was shortened by 5 bases and J by 4 bases, with 11 bases between the two germline ends.

The V and J genes are TRBV9 and TRBJ2-5, with 8 bases lining up with TRBD2. V lost 0 bases and J lost 5; bases outside the gene matches: 6. The V gene's germline CDR1 is SGDLS and CDR2 YYNGEE. This CDR3 is 15 amino acids long. CDR3 region: CASSVAGRAVETQYF. The CDR3 bases are TGTGCCAGCAGCGTAGCCGGGAGGGCCGTGGAGACCCAGTACTTC.

This clone has only a few counts. The sample holds other DNA sequences that translate to the same CDR3. The rearrangement uses TRBV18 and TRBJ2-1; TRBD2 agrees at 10 bases. With V trimmed by 4 bases and J by 0 bases, 0 bases remained unmatched. CDR1 KGHSH and CDR2 LQKENI come from the germline V gene. The CDR3 loop spans 15 amino acids. The DNA of the CDR3 is TGTGCCAGCTCACAGCGGGAGGGCTCCTACAATGAGCAGTTCTTC. Protein: CASSQREGSYNEQFF.

This chain connects TRBV6-5 to TRBJ1-1, with 10 bases lining up with TRBD1. Per the germline V gene, CDR1 is MNHEY and CDR2 is SVGAGI. The junction had 7 bases not matched to a gene; V was cut back by 6 bases and J by 6 bases. The CDR3 spans 14 residues. CDR3 amino acids: CASRAGQGSAEAFF. DNA of the CDR3: TGTGCCAGCAGAGCGGGACAGGGGTCCGCTGAAGCTTTCTTT.

The gene calls are TRBV5-1 and TRBJ1-2, with 7 bases identical to TRBD1. CDR3 size: 14 residues. Germline V CDR1 and CDR2: SGHRS, YFSETQ. V was pared by 2 bases and J by 3 bases, with 4 bases of the junction left unmatched. CDR3 sequence reads: CASSFETGYYGYTF. In nucleotides, the CDR3 is TGCGCCAGCAGCTTCGAGACAGGGTACTATGGCTACACCTTC.

V is TRBV28 and J is TRBJ2-7; D is uncertain. The germline CDR1 and CDR2 sequences are MDHEN and SYDVKM. The CDR3 is 14 amino acids. V lost 7 bases, J lost 3 bases, and 16 bases lay in between. As DNA, the CDR3 is TGTGCCAGCACTCCGCTCCCGACTGACTACGAGCAGTACTTC. It translates to CASTPLPTDYEQYF.

The chain couples TRBV7-8 to TRBJ1-2; 9 nucleotides line up with TRBD1. The CDR3 runs to 17 residues. Per germline, CDR1 SGHVS and CDR2 FQNEAQ. J lost 2 bases, V lost 5 bases, and 12 bases had no gene match. CDR3 loop: CASSQTRTGTGNYGYTF. CDR3 coding DNA: TGTGCCAGCAGCCAGACCAGAACCGGGACAGGGAACTATGGCTACACCTTC. The variable domain in full, with the rest retrieved from reference TRBV7-8 and TRBJ1-2, is GAGVSQSPRYKVAKRGQDVALRCDPISGHVSLFWYQQALGQGPEFLTYFQNEAQLDKSGLPSDRFFAERPEGSVSTLKIQRTQQEDSAVYLCASSQTRTGTGNYGYTFGSGTRLTVV.

A few counts support this clone. The gene calls are TRBV7-9 and TRBJ1-2; 11 bases align to TRBD1. Germline CDR1 reads SEHNR; CDR2 reads FQNEAQ (reference sequence). The CDR3 spans 15 residues. With V trimmed by 4 bases and J by 7 bases, 8 bases remained unmatched. The CDR3 region is CASSSFGQGASGYTF. The CDR3 region has the DNA TGTGCCAGCAGCTCTTTTGGACAGGGGGCCTCTGGCTACACCTTC.

This clone has only one observation. This sequence joins TRBV28 and TRBJ1-2; 9 nucleotides align to TRBD1. With 4 bases clipped from V and 5 bases from J, the junction kept 2 bases outside the gene matches. This CDR3 has 13 amino acids. Looked up from germline, CDR1 is MDHEN and CDR2 is SYDVKM. The CDR3 DNA reads TGTGCCAGCAGTTGGGACAGGGTGTATGGCTACACCTTC. Translation: CASSWDRVYGYTF.

The rearrangement uses TRBV5-6 and TRBJ1-2, with 7 positions matching TRBD1. The V gene's germline CDR1 is SGHDT and CDR2 YYEEEE. This CDR3 has 13 residues. V lost 0 bases and J lost 7; bases outside the gene matches: 3. The CDR3 coding sequence is TGTGCCAGCAGCTTGGACAGGGGCGGTGGCTACACCTTC. This encodes CASSLDRGGGYTF.

CDR3 loop: CASSQEGTSGYNEQFF. The CDR3 nucleotides read TGTGCCAGCAGCCAAGAGGGGACTAGCGGCTACAATGAGCAGTTCTTC. V and J are TRBV4-2 and TRBJ2-1, with TRBD2 matching 11 bases. Germline lookup yields CDR1 LGHNA and CDR2 YNFKEQ. This CDR3 spans 16 amino acids. V shed 0 bases, J shed 3 bases, and the junction held 1 base outside the gene matches.

The chain is built from TRBV5-1 and TRBJ2-1; possibly TRBD2 for D (6 bases). V lost 0 bases and J 6 bases, leaving 16 bases between the germline ends. The CDR3 sequence is 16 residues long. Germline CDR1 SGHRS, CDR2 YFSETQ. The CDR3 loop is CASSLEPAGSSNEQFF. In DNA, the CDR3 is TGCGCCAGCAGCTTGGAGCCAGCGGGTAGCTCCAATGAGCAGTTCTTC.

This chain uses TRBV4-1 with TRBJ1-3; D unclear. Per the germline V gene, CDR1 is MGHRA and CDR2 is YSYEKL. This CDR3 region has 15 residues. Trimming stripped 3 bases from V and 0 bases from J, with 9 bases between. The CDR3 loop is CASSQENYSGNTIYF. In DNA, the CDR3 is TGCGCCAGCAGCCAGGAAAACTACTCTGGAAACACCATATATTTT.

The genes are TRBV7-3 and TRBJ2-5, with unresolved D. The CDR3 has 14 amino acids. Germline values: CDR1 SGHTA, CDR2 FQGTGA. Trimming left V 0 bases short and J 3 bases short, with 8 bases between. In nucleotides, the CDR3 is TGTGCCAGCAGCTTAACTAGCACGAAAGAGACCCAGTACTTC. This translates into CASSLTSTKETQYF.

The genes are TRBV7-2 and TRBJ1-1; no definite D call. Between the trimmed V and J ends, which lost 3 bases and 6 bases, there was a span of 14 bases. The CDR3 runs to 14 residues. Germline V CDR1 and CDR2: SGHTA, FQGNSA. CDR3 DNA: TGTGCCAGCAGCTTTTTACGTGACACAGCTGAAGCTTTCTTT. It is translated as CASSFLRDTAEAFF.

This clone was detected a few times. The rearrangement joins TRBV5-6 to TRBJ1-2; 7 bases agree with TRBD1. This CDR3 spans 18 amino acids. The germline V gene has CDR1 SGHDT and CDR2 YYEEEE. The V gene end was trimmed by 3 bases and the J gene end by 5 bases; junction bases not matched to a gene: 19. CDR3 in amino acids: CASSWRWTGQPILYGYTF. CDR3 bases: TGTGCCAGCAGCTGGAGATGGACAGGTCAACCTATCCTATATGGCTACACCTTC.

The CDR3: CATSPWGGGTGELFF. The DNA for the CDR3 is TGTGCCACCTCCCCGTGGGGGGGAGGCACCGGGGAGCTGTTTTTT. The V gene is TRBV5-4, the J gene TRBJ2-2, with 7 bases identical to TRBD2. CDR3 length equals 15 residues. V lost 9 bases, J lost 4 bases, and 12 bases stayed unmatched. CDR1 is SGHNT, CDR2 YYREEE, per germline (reference sequence).

This chain uses TRBV7-9 with TRBJ2-5; 7 positions match TRBD1. The J segment lost 1 base and the V segment lost 5 bases, leaving 4 bases of the junction unmatched. Per germline, CDR1 SEHNR and CDR2 FQNEAQ (reference sequence). This CDR3 spans 14 amino acids. The CDR3 DNA reads as TGTGCCAGCAGCCCCGGGACAGTCCAAGAGACCCAGTACTTC. Residues: CASSPGTVQETQYF. Looking up the rest from reference TRBV7-9 and TRBJ2-5 gives the full variable domain: DTGVSQNPRHKITKRGQNVTFRCDPISEHNRLYWYRQTLGQGPEFLTYFQNEAQLEKSRLLSDRFSAERPKGSFSTLEIQRTEQGDSAMYLCASSPGTVQETQYFGPGTRLLVL.

The V and J genes are TRBV18 and TRBJ2-7; D remains ambiguous. This CDR3 has 13 residues. Deletions cut 3 bases from V and 7 bases from J, with 13 bases between. Per germline, CDR1 KGHSH and CDR2 LQKENI. This CDR3 reads CASSPSTSSEQYF. The CDR3 bases are TGTGCCAGCTCACCGAGTACGTCGAGTGAGCAGTACTTC. Full variable domain (rest looked up from reference TRBV18 and TRBJ2-7): NAGVMQNPRHLVRRRGQEARLRCSPMKGHSHVYWYRQLPEEGLKFMVYLQKENIIDESGMPKERFSAEFPKEGPSILRIQQVVRGDSAAYFCASSPSTSSEQYFGPGTRLTVT.

This clone was seen a few times. The V call is TRBV13, the J call TRBJ2-7, with 9 bases fitting TRBD2. The germline gives CDR1 PRHDT, CDR2 FYEKMQ (reference sequence). Losses at the gene ends were 2 bases for V and 4 bases for J; bases not matched to a gene: 6. The CDR3 has 15 amino acids. CDR3 sequence reads: CASSLWAGGQYEQYF. CDR3 DNA: TGTGCCAGCAGCTTATGGGCGGGGGGGCAGTACGAGCAGTACTTC.

This clone was detected a few times. The V gene is TRBV7-6, the J gene TRBJ2-3; the match to TRBD1 covers 8 bases. The CDR3 contains 14 residues. The germline CDR1 and CDR2 sequences are SGHVS and FNYEAQ. V shed 5 bases and J 2 bases; nucleotides not matched to a gene: 3. The CDR3 DNA is TGTGCCAGCAGCCCGGGACAGGACACAGATACGCAGTATTTT. Translation: CASSPGQDTDTQYF. The full variable domain, completed using reference TRBV7-6 and TRBJ2-3, is GAGVSQSPRYKVTKRGQDVALRCDPISGHVSLYWYRQALGQGPEFLTYFNYEAQQDKSGLPNDRFSAERPEGSISTLTIQRTEQRDSAMYRCASSPGQDTDTQYFGPGTRLTVL.

This chain's CDR3 is CASSLAQVRGRNQPQHF. The CDR3 DNA sequence: TGTGCCAGCAGCTTAGCCCAGGTACGGGGGAGAAATCAGCCCCAGCATTTT. This chain links TRBV11-3 with TRBJ1-5; D might be TRBD1 (5 bases). Germline assignment: CDR1 SGHNT and CDR2 YENEEA. With 1 base removed from V and 4 bases from J, the gap between germline ends came to 17 bases. The CDR3 length is 17 residues.

This clone has just a few counts. V gene TRBV27 combines with J gene TRBJ1-1; D call uncertain. CDR3 length equals 14 residues. Germline assignment: CDR1 MNHEY and CDR2 SMNVEV (reference sequence). The V gene lost 6 bases and the J gene lost 4 bases, with 15 bases spanning the gap. CDR3 residues: CASSQALASTEAFF. The CDR3 DNA sequence: TGTGCCAGCAGCCAGGCCCTGGCGAGCACTGAAGCTTTCTTT.

The chain couples TRBV7-2 to TRBJ2-2; 7 positions match TRBD1. The length of the CDR3 is 15 residues. From germline, CDR1 is SGHTA and CDR2 FQGNSA. With 3 bases clipped from V and 1 base from J, the junction kept 2 bases outside the gene matches. CDR3 residues: CASSFRTGNTGELFF. The CDR3 nucleotides are TGTGCCAGCAGCTTTCGGACAGGGAACACCGGGGAGCTGTTTTTT.

This chain connects TRBV6-1 to TRBJ2-1; 10 nucleotides agree with TRBD1. V dropped 6 bases and J dropped 9; count of bases not matched to a gene: 8. Germline-derived CDR1 and CDR2 are MNHNS and SASEGT. The CDR3 extends over 14 amino acids. Here the CDR3 DNA reads TGTGCCAGCAGCCGACCGGGACAGGGGACTGAGCAGTTCTTC. Amino acids: CASSRPGQGTEQFF.

This sequence joins TRBV29-1 and TRBJ1-2; 7 bases are shared with TRBD1. The CDR3 spans 13 residues. V gave up 6 bases and J gave up 3 bases; unmatched junction bases: 7. Germline lookup yields CDR1 SQVTM and CDR2 ANQGSEA. CDR3 loop: CSVAGGSDYGYTF. The CDR3 DNA reads as TGCAGCGTGGCAGGGGGATCGGACTATGGCTACACCTTC.

This chain joins TRBV23-1 and TRBJ1-2; the D gene is possibly TRBD1 (6 bases). TRBV23-1 is known as an ORF, though its function is uncertain. Trimming left V 10 bases short and J 2 bases short, with 14 bases between. This CDR3 has 13 amino acids. DNA of the CDR3: TGCGCCACAGGGGATACGCTAAACTATGGCTACACCTTC. Amino acids: CATGDTLNYGYTF.